This T cell receptor beta chain was captured by sequencing in a study of post-analysis software for immune sequencing data. Study information: There were relapsing-remitting, secondary progressive and progressive-relapsing multiple sclerosis among the disease courses included. General study results and limits: Patients used about 5 TRBV segments, including TRBV5-6, TRBV5-1 and TRBV20-1, more often than controls.

Comment on this clonotype: Its antigen is as yet unknown.

Germline V lookup: CDR1 SGHTA, CDR2 FQGNSA. V lost 5 bases and J lost 6; bases outside the gene matches: 13. CDR3 length: 16 residues. TCR beta cDNA libraries included unique molecular identifiers. Each sample of about 0.95 to 11 million input T cells yielded 500,000 or so cDNA molecules, so each molecule approximated one T cell. TCRdb processed the PCR reads anew with MiXCR; each CDR3 protein has one entry. This sample carries 800,000 to 950,000 distinct CDR3 sequences, roughly half of them seen once, and the ten largest clones take about 4.8%. The sequence was obtained from a girl aged 5 to 17 with multiple sclerosis. The chain uses TRBV7-2 and TRBJ2-7; 10 nucleotides agree with TRBD1. Input material: blood. The CDR3 sequence is CASSLTTGGFSIEQYF. The CDR3 bases are TGTGCCAGCAGCCTGACGACAGGGGGCTTTTCGATCGAGCAGTACTTC. Full variable domain (outside the CDR3, taken from reference TRBV7-2 and TRBJ2-7): GAGVSQSPSNKVTEKGKDVELRCDPISGHTALYWYRQSLGQGLEFLIYFQGNSAPDKSGLPSDRFSAERTGGSVSTLTIQRTQQEDSAVYLCASSLTTGGFSIEQYFGPGTRLTVT.